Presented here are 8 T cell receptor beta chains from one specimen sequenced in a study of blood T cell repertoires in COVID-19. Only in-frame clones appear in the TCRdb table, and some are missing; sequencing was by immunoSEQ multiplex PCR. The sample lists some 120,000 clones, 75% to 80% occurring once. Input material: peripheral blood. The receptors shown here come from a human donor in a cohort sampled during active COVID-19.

The CDR3 reads CASTPGLAPSTQYF. The CDR3 DNA reads as TGTGCCAGCACTCCGGGACTAGCGCCTAGTACGCAGTATTTT. The V call is TRBV28, the J call TRBJ2-3, with 10 nucleotides matching TRBD2. Germline CDR1 is MDHEN and CDR2 is SYDVKM. V dropped 7 bases and J dropped 8; count of bases not matched to a gene: 9. CDR3 length: 14 amino acids.

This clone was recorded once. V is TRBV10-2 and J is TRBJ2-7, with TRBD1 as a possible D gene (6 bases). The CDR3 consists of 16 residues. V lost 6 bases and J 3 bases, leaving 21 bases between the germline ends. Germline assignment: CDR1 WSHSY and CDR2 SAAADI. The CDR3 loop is CASSDEMGAAGYEQYF. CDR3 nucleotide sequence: TGCGCCAGCAGCGATGAAATGGGGGCGGCAGGCTACGAGCAGTACTTC.

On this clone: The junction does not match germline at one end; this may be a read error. The DNA for the CDR3 is TGTGCTAGCAGCCCCCCGGACAGGGGGCTTTCTGAAGCTTTCTTT. Protein product: CASSPPDRGLSEAFF. The gene calls are TRBV7-7 and TRBJ1-1, with TRBD1 matching 11 bases. This CDR3 is built from 15 residues. Looked up from germline, CDR1 is SSHAT and CDR2 is FNYEAQ (reference sequence).

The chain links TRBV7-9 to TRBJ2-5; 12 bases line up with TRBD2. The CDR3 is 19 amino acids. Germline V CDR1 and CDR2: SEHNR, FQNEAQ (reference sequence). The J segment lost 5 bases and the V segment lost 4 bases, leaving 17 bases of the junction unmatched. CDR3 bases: TGTGCCAGCAGCTCAGCCGGGCCGACTAGCGGGAGTGGAACGGAGACCCAGTACTTC. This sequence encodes CASSSAGPTSGSGTETQYF.

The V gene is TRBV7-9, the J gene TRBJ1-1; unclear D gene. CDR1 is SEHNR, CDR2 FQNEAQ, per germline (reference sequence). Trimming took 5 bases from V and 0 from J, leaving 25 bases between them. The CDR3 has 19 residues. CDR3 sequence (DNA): TGTGCCAGCAGCCCCTCAACTTTTATAGGTGGCGGCATGAACACTGAAGCTTTCTTT. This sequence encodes CASSPSTFIGGGMNTEAFF.

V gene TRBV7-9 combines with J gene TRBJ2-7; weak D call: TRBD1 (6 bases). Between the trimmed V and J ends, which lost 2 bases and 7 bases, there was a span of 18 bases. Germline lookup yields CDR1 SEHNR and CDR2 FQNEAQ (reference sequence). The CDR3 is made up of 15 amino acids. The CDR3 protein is CASSLSTRDTSEQYF. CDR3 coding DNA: TGTGCCAGCAGCTTATCAACCCGGGACACCTCTGAGCAGTACTTC.

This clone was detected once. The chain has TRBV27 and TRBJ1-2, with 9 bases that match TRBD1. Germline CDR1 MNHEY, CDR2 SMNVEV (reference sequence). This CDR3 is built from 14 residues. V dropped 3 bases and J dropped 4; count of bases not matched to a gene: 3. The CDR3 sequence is CASSLGTGSYGYTF. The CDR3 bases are TGTGCCAGCAGTTTGGGGACAGGGAGCTATGGCTACACCTTC.

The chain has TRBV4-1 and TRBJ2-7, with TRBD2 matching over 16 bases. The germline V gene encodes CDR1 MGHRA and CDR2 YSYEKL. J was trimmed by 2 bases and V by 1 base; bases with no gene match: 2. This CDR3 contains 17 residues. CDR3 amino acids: CASSQVGLAGGTYEQYF. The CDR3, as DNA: TGCGCCAGCAGCCAAGTGGGACTAGCGGGGGGGACCTACGAGCAGTACTTC.